The 18 T cell receptor beta chains below come from one sample, sequenced in a study of CD8 T cells in ankylosing spondylitis. TCRdb itself ran the 5' RACE reads through MiXCR, one entry per CDR3 protein. The sample includes 39,000 or so distinct CDR3 sequences, 9% to 12% of them seen just once. Sequenced material: blood, either unsorted or a sorted T cell fraction (not recorded which). These receptors were taken from a male donor with ankylosing spondylitis or in good health (not recorded which).

This clonotype has ten or more counts. The DNA for the CDR3 is TGTGCCAGCTCACTAACGGTCGAGCAGTACTTC. Protein sequence: CASSLTVEQYF. V gene TRBV18 combines with J gene TRBJ2-7; D not resolved. There are 11 residues in the CDR3. V was pared by 4 bases and J by 6 bases, with 7 bases between. From germline, CDR1 is KGHSH and CDR2 LQKENI.

This clonotype was recorded at least ten times. The chain uses TRBV5-1 and TRBJ1-1; D is undetermined. CDR1 and CDR2 from the germline V gene are SGHRS and YFSETQ. This CDR3 is 14 amino acids long. V was pared by 0 bases and J by 1 base, with 7 bases between. CDR3 region: CASSLGRANTEAFF. The CDR3 nucleotides read TGCGCCAGCAGCTTGGGGAGGGCGAACACTGAAGCTTTCTTT.

The CDR3 region is CATRDRGSPEQYF. The CDR3 DNA follows: TGTGCCACCCGGGACAGGGGTTCTCCCGAGCAGTACTTC. V usage is TRBV7-9 and J usage is TRBJ2-7; 10 bases fit TRBD1. Trimming removed 10 bases from V and 6 bases from J; junction bases left unmatched: 9. Germline-derived CDR1 and CDR2 are SEHNR and FQNEAQ (reference sequence). The CDR3 is 13 amino acids.

This clonotype has ten or more counts. The chain is built from TRBV7-6 and TRBJ2-2; possibly TRBD1 for D (6 bases). The CDR3 is made up of 14 amino acids. Between the trimmed V and J ends, which lost 4 bases and 1 base, there was a span of 7 bases. Per the germline V gene, CDR1 is SGHVS and CDR2 is FNYEAQ. CDR3 sequence: CASSSTGNTGELFF. The CDR3 DNA sequence: TGTGCCAGCAGCTCGACAGGGAACACCGGGGAGCTGTTTTTT.

This chain connects TRBV20-1 to TRBJ2-7, with 7 bases fitting TRBD2. Germline values: CDR1 DFQATT, CDR2 SNEGSKA (reference sequence). J lost 0 bases, V lost 1 base, and 0 bases had no gene match. The CDR3 length is 13 residues. The CDR3 region is CSARAGGSYEQYF. DNA for the CDR3: TGCAGTGCTAGAGCGGGAGGCTCCTACGAGCAGTACTTC.

CDR3 DNA sequence: TGCAGCGTGGGACTAGCGGAGTACGAGCAGTACTTC. Protein: CSVGLAEYEQYF. The gene calls are TRBV29-1 and TRBJ2-7; TRBD2 agrees at 11 bases. This CDR3 is built from 12 residues. Germline V gene data show CDR1 as SQVTM and CDR2 as ANQGSEA. V was clipped by 6 bases and J by 4 bases; unmatched bases: 2.

There are many counts of this clonotype. V is TRBV14 and J is TRBJ2-1; 7 nucleotides line up with TRBD2. The CDR3 consists of 17 residues. Germline V gene lookup returns CDR1 SGHDN and CDR2 FVKESK. Losses at the gene ends were 1 base for V and 3 bases for J; bases not matched to a gene: 9. The CDR3 sequence: CASSQGTSGTLYNEQFF. In DNA form, the CDR3 reads TGTGCCAGCAGCCAAGGAACCAGCGGGACCCTCTACAATGAGCAGTTCTTC.

This clonotype occurred many times. The chain joins TRBV6-2 or TRBV6-3 to TRBJ2-7; no definite D call. CDR1 MNHEY and CDR2 SVGEGT come from the germline V gene. V lost 5 bases, J lost 5 bases, and 19 bases lay in between. This CDR3 is 15 amino acids long. CDR3 DNA: TGTGCCAGCAGTCCCCTCGGTCGTTATTTGGACGAGCAGTACTTC. Translation: CASSPLGRYLDEQYF.

The table lists this clonotype with many counts. The J gene is TRBJ2-7, the V gene TRBV5-1, with 7 nucleotides matching TRBD2. The CDR3 totals 16 residues. Germline CDR1 and CDR2: SGHRS and YFSETQ. V was clipped by 0 bases and J by 3 bases; unmatched bases: 9. Here the CDR3 reads CASSLETGTTYYEQYF. The CDR3 bases are TGCGCCAGCAGCTTGGAAACCGGGACTACCTACTACGAGCAGTACTTC.

The sample holds many counts of this clonotype. The genes are TRBV25-1 and TRBJ2-1, with 10 nucleotides matching TRBD2. Looked up from germline, CDR1 is MGHDK and CDR2 is SYGVNS. V trimming: 1 base; J trimming: 6 bases; junction bases outside the gene matches: 6. The CDR3 totals 16 residues. CDR3 nucleotide sequence: TGTGCCAGCAGTGAATGGAGCGGGAGGGCTCCCAATGAGCAGTTCTTC. It translates to CASSEWSGRAPNEQFF.

This clonotype was found many times. This sequence joins TRBV19 and TRBJ1-1; TRBD1 matches at 9 bases. Germline loops: CDR1 LNHDA, CDR2 SQIVND (reference sequence). The CDR3 is 14 residues long. V gave up 6 bases and J gave up 0 bases; unmatched junction bases: 2. The DNA for the CDR3 is TGTGCCAGTAGCCGGACAGGGGTGAACACTGAAGCTTTCTTT. Translation gives CASSRTGVNTEAFF. Combining the CDR3 with reference TRBV19 and TRBJ1-1 gives the whole variable domain DGGITQSPKYLFRKEGQNVTLSCEQNLNHDAMYWYRQDPGQGLRLIYYSQIVNDFQKGDIAEGYSVSREKKESFPLTVTSAQKNPTAFYLCASSRTGVNTEAFFGQGTRLTVV.

The table lists this clonotype with many counts. The CDR3 loop is CSARREAPETQYF. CDR3 DNA sequence: TGCAGTGCTAGGCGGGAAGCTCCCGAGACCCAGTACTTC. The chain links TRBV20-1 to TRBJ2-5, with D possibly being TRBD2 (6 bases). Germline values: CDR1 DFQATT, CDR2 SNEGSKA (reference sequence). The length of the CDR3 is 13 residues. Deletions cut 3 bases from V and 5 bases from J, with 13 bases between.

V usage is TRBV7-8 and J usage is TRBJ2-7; possible D gene TRBD1, 6 bases. The CDR3 length is 16 residues. Trimming removed 1 base at V and 0 bases at J, with 13 bases between. Germline-derived CDR1 and CDR2 are SGHVS and FQNEAQ. CDR3 sequence: CASSLDTGFVSYEQYF. Here the CDR3 DNA reads TGTGCCAGCAGCTTAGACACAGGGTTTGTCTCCTACGAGCAGTACTTC.

This clonotype was observed a handful of times. The gene calls are TRBV20-1 and TRBJ2-1, with TRBD2 matching over 9 bases. CDR1 and CDR2 from the germline V gene are DFQATT and SNEGSKA (reference sequence). This CDR3 comprises 14 residues. V dropped 1 base and J dropped 8; count of bases not matched to a gene: 6. The CDR3 bases are TGCAGTGCTAGAGTTGGACTAGCGTTGGATGAGCAGTTCTTC. It codes for CSARVGLALDEQFF.

This clonotype came up many times. This sequence joins TRBV4-1 and TRBJ2-7; D is ambiguous. The V end was cut by 0 bases, the J end by 6 bases, with 15 bases between. CDR1 MGHRA and CDR2 YSYEKL come from the germline V gene. The CDR3 consists of 15 residues. CDR3 sequence: CASSQDRLPPGEQYF. The CDR3 region has the DNA TGCGCCAGCAGCCAAGATCGACTTCCTCCGGGCGAGCAGTACTTC.

This clonotype was seen many times. The rearrangement uses TRBV20-1 and TRBJ2-7; tentative D call: TRBD1 (5 bases). Trimming left V 5 bases short and J 0 bases short, with 14 bases between. Germline-derived CDR1 and CDR2 are DFQATT and SNEGSKA (reference sequence). This CDR3 has 14 amino acids. The CDR3 DNA is TGCAGTGCTCTAGACAGAAAGTACTCCTACGAGCAGTACTTC. Translated: CSALDRKYSYEQYF.

This clonotype came up a few times. This chain connects TRBV6-1 to TRBJ2-3, with TRBD1 as a possible D gene (6 bases). From germline, CDR1 is MNHNS and CDR2 SASEGT. The germline V and J ends were trimmed by 6 bases and 0 bases, with 13 bases remaining between them. This CDR3 contains 15 residues. CDR3 loop: CASRIQGRSTDTQYF. As DNA, the CDR3 is TGTGCCAGCAGGATACAGGGACGTAGCACAGATACGCAGTATTTT.

This clonotype was found many times. V usage is TRBV2 and J usage is TRBJ2-1, with D uncertain. V gave up 8 bases and J gave up 2 bases, with 10 bases separating them. This CDR3 is 13 amino acids long. Germline-derived CDR1 and CDR2 are SNHLY and FYNNEI. CDR3 DNA: TGTGCCAGCCGCACAAATCCCTACAATGAGCAGTTCTTC. Protein sequence: CASRTNPYNEQFF.